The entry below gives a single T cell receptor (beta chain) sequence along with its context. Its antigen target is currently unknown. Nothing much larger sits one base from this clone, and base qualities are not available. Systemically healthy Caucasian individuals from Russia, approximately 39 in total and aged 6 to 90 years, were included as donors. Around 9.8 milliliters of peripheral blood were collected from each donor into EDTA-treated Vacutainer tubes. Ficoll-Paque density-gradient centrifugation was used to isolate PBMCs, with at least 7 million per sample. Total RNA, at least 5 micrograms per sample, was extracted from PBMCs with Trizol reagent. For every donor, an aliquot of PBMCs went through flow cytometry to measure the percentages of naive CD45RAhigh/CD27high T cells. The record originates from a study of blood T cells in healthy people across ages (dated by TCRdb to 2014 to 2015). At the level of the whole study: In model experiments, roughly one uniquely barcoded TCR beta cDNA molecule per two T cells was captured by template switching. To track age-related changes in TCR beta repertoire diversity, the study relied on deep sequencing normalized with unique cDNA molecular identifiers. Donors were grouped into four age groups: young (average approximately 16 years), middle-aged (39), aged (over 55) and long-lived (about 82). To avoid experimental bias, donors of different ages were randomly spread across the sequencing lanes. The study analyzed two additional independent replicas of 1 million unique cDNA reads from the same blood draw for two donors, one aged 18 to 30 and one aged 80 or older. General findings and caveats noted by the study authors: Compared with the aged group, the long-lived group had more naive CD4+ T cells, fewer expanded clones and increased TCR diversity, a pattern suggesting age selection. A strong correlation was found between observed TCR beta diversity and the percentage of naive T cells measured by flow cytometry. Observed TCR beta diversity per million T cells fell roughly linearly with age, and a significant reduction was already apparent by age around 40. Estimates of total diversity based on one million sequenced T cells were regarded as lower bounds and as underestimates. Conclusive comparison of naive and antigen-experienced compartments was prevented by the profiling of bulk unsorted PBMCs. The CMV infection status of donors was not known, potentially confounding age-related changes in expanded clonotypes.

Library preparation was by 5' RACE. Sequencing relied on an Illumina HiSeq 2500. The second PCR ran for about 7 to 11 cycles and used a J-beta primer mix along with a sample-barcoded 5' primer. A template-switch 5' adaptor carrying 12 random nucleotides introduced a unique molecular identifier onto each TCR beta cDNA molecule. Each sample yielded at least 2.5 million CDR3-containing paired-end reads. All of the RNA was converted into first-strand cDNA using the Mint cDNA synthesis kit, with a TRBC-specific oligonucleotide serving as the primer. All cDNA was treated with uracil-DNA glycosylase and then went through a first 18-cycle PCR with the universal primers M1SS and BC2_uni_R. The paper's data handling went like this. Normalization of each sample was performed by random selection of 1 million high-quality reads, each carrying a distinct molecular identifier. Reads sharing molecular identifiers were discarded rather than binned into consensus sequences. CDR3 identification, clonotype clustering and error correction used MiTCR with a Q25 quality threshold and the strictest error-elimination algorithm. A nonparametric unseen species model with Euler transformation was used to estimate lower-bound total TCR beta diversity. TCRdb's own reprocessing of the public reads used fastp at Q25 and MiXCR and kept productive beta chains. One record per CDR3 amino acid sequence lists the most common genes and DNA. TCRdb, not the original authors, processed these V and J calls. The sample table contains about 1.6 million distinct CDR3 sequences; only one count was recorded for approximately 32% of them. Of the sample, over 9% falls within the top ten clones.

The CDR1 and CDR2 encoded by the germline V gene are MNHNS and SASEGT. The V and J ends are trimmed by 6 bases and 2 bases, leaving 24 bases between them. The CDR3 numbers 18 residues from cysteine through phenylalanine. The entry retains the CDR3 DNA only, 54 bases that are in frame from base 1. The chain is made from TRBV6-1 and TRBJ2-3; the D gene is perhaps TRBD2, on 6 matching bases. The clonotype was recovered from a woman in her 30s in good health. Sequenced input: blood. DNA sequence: TGTGCCAGCAGCCGGTCTGCTAGCATCGCGGGGAACACAGATACGCAGTATTTT. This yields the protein CASSRSASIAGNTDTQYF.